These T cell receptor beta chains were read from a single sample in a study of T cells after somatic rescue of genetic block. Assay: immunoSEQ multiplex PCR; the TCRdb copy retains only in-frame clones and omits some. The sample contains 45,000 to 70,000 clones, 90% to 97% of which appear only once. Sequenced sample: peripheral blood mononuclear cells (PBMCs). The receptors come from a child less than two years old. Both conserved end residues are part of each CDR3. The order of the fields is D gene, V gene, clone size, J gene, CDR3 DNA, CDR3 protein. D genes are given only for firm matches. Clone size, where shown, is once, few, many, or a class for clones that have expanded.

TRBD2	TRBV7-9	-	TRBJ2-7	TGTGCCAGCAGCGACACTAGCGGGAGCTCCTACGAGCAGTACTTC	CASSDTSGSSYEQYF
TRBD2	TRBV28	-	TRBJ2-1	TGTGCCAGCAGTCTCTTTCTAGCGGGAGGCTACAATGAGCAGTTCTTC	CASSLFLAGGYNEQFF
-	TRBV4-2	-	TRBJ2-3	TGTGCCAGCAGCCAAGTTGGCGACGGCACAGATACGCAGTATTTT	CASSQVGDGTDTQYF
-	TRBV12-5	once	TRBJ1-1	TGTGCTAGTGGTTTGACAGGGATAGGGACTGAAGCTTTCTTT	CASGLTGIGTEAFF
-	TRBV19	-	TRBJ1-5	TGTGCCAGTAGTAGCCGTAGCAATCAGCCCCAGCACTTT	CASSSRSNQPQHF
-	TRBV28	-	TRBJ2-7	TGTGCCAGCAGTTTTGACAGCTCCTACGAGCAGTACTTC	CASSFDSSYEQYF
-	TRBV9	-	TRBJ2-3	TGTGCCAGCAGCGTAGACAACACAGATACGCAGTATTTT	CASSVDNTDTQYF
TRBD1	TRBV2	-	TRBJ2-2	TGTGCCAGCACCCTAGTGGAGGACAGGAAAGGGGAGCTGTTTTTT	CASTLVEDRKGELFF
TRBD1	TRBV6-7	-	TRBJ2-2	TGTGCCAGCAGCCCGGACAGGGGGCGAGGGACCGGGGAGCTGTTTTTT	CASSPDRGRGTGELFF
TRBD2	TRBV5-1	-	TRBJ2-3	TGCGCCAGCAGCCCCCCCGGGACTAGCGGCACAGATACGCAGTATTTT	CASSPPGTSGTDTQYF
-	TRBV4-1	-	TRBJ2-7	TGCGCCAGCAGCCAACTAGCGAGCTCCTACGAGCAGTACTTC	CASSQLASSYEQYF
-	TRBV27	-	TRBJ2-7	TGTGCCAGCAGTGTAGGGTCCGGGGGTACCTACGAGCAGTACTTC	CASSVGSGGTYEQYF
-	TRBV4-2	-	TRBJ2-2	TGTGCCAGCAGCCAAGATCAGACTCCCAACACCGGGGAGCTGTTTTTT	CASSQDQTPNTGELFF
-	TRBV7-9	-	TRBJ2-5	TGTGCCAGCAGCTTAGGAGGAGGGGTCCGGGAGACCCAGTACTTC	CASSLGGGVRETQYF
TRBD2	TRBV5-6	-	TRBJ2-1	TGTGCCAGCAGCTTGACTAGCGGGAGTAATGAGCAGTTCTTC	CASSLTSGSNEQFF
-	TRBV11-3	-	TRBJ2-1	TGTGCCAGCAGCTTAGTCAGGGGCAATGAGCAGTTCTTC	CASSLVRGNEQFF
TRBD1	TRBV19	-	TRBJ2-7	TGTGCCAGTAGTAGGGACAGGGGGCGCGAGCAGTACTTC	CASSRDRGREQYF
-	TRBV5-1	-	TRBJ2-3	TGCGCCAGCAGTCTCGGGGCAGGGAGCACAGATACGCAGTATTTT	CASSLGAGSTDTQYF
-	TRBV11-2	-	TRBJ1-2	TGTGCCAGCAGGACGGGGAACTATGGCTACACCTTC	CASRTGNYGYTF
-	TRBV27	-	TRBJ1-6	TGTGCCAGCAGTTTGAGGACAACCTATAATTCACCCCTCCACTTT	CASSLRTTYNSPLHF
-	TRBV7-2	once	TRBJ2-3	TGTGCCAGCAGCTTCTCCCGCACAGATACGCAGTATTTT	CASSFSRTDTQYF
TRBD2	TRBV11-3	-	TRBJ2-7	TGTGCCAGCAGCGGGGGGACTAGCGGGAGTAGAAACGAGCAGTACTTC	CASSGGTSGSRNEQYF
-	TRBV7-3	-	TRBJ2-7	TGTGCCAGCAGCTTATTTCGGGGAACTGGGGAGCAGTACTTC	CASSLFRGTGEQYF
-	TRBV28	-	TRBJ2-4	TGTGCCAGTGGGAAAAGGACCGGGATAGCCAAAAACATTCAGTACTTC	CASGKRTGIAKNIQYF
-	TRBV6-4	-	TRBJ1-5	TGTGCCAGCAGTGACCCAGGGGATCAGCCCCAGCATTTT	CASSDPGDQPQHF
TRBD2	TRBV6-5	-	TRBJ2-4	TGTGCCAGCAGTTCCGACAGCGGGGACATTCAGTACTTC	CASSSDSGDIQYF
-	TRBV10-3	-	TRBJ1-3	TGTGCCATCAGTGAGTCGAAACTGATCTCTGGAAACACCATATATTTT	CAISESKLISGNTIYF
-	TRBV7-6	-	TRBJ1-1	TGTGCCAGCAGCTCCCCAGGGGACACTGAAGCTTTCTTT	CASSSPGDTEAFF
TRBD1	TRBV10-1	-	TRBJ2-2	TGCGCCAGCAGTCGGCAGGGGGCGTTATGGGCCGGGGAGCTGTTTTTT	CASSRQGALWAGELFF
-	TRBV7-9	-	TRBJ1-1	TGTGCCAGCAGCTTAGCAGAGGTTATGAACACTGAAGCTTTCTTT	CASSLAEVMNTEAFF
TRBD1	TRBV5-5	-	TRBJ1-2	TGTGCCAGCAGCTACACCGGGACAGGGGGGTATGGCTACACCTTC	CASSYTGTGGYGYTF
TRBD1	TRBV10-3	once	TRBJ2-3	TGTGCCATCAGTGGAGGGACAGGGACAGATACGCAGTATTTT	CAISGGTGTDTQYF
-	TRBV28	-	TRBJ1-1	TGTGCCAGCAGTTGGACGGCTATGAACACTGAAGCTTTCTTT	CASSWTAMNTEAFF
-	TRBV5-1	-	TRBJ2-3	TGCGCCAGCAGCTTGTGGGATACGCAGTATTTT	CASSLWDTQYF
-	TRBV6-6	-	TRBJ1-1	TGTGCCAGCAGATCCCGGGACATCACTGAAGCTTTCTTT	CASRSRDITEAFF
-	TRBV7-6	-	TRBJ1-3	TGTGCCAGCAGCTTAGAGGGACACTACTCTGGAAACACCATATATTTT	CASSLEGHYSGNTIYF
-	TRBV5-1	-	TRBJ1-5	TGCGCCAGCAGCTTAAGTGGGATAATAGGTCAGCCCCAGCATTTT	CASSLSGIIGQPQHF
-	TRBV9	-	TRBJ2-2	TGTGCCAGCAGCGTAGCCACCGGGGAGCTGTTTTTT	CASSVATGELFF
TRBD2	TRBV5-1	-	TRBJ2-3	TGCGCCAGCAGCACTGGGACTAGCGGGACAGATACGCAGTATTTT	CASSTGTSGTDTQYF
-	TRBV7-2	-	TRBJ1-6	TGTGCCAGCAGCCCGGGACACTATAATTCACCCCTCCACTTT	CASSPGHYNSPLHF
-	TRBV7-9	-	TRBJ1-4	TGTGCCAGCAGCGAGAGACCGGAAAAACTGTTTTTT	CASSERPEKLFF
-	TRBV27	-	TRBJ1-2	TGTGCCAGCAGTGGCCGATGGGGCCTTAACTATGGCTACACCTTC	CASSGRWGLNYGYTF
-	TRBV4-1	-	TRBJ1-4	TGCGCCAGCAGCCAGGTGGGGACTGAAAAACTGTTTTTT	CASSQVGTEKLFF
-	TRBV6-5	-	TRBJ1-1	TGTGCCAGCAGTTACTCCGGCGGGACTGAAGCTTTCTTT	CASSYSGGTEAFF
TRBD2	TRBV29-1	-	TRBJ2-7	TGCAGCGTGGGGGAGGGAGCCGACGAGCAGTACTTC	CSVGEGADEQYF
TRBD2	TRBV7-9	-	TRBJ2-7	TGTGCCAGCAGCTCTGGGGAGGGGAAAAGCGGATACGAGCAGTACTTC	CASSSGEGKSGYEQYF
-	TRBV6-5	-	TRBJ2-2	TGTGCCAGCAGTTACTCGCAGAACACCGGGGAGCTGTTTTTT	CASSYSQNTGELFF
TRBD2	TRBV27	-	TRBJ2-1	TGTGCCAGCAGTTTTAGCGGGAGGGCCGCTGAGCAGTTCTTC	CASSFSGRAAEQFF
TRBD2	TRBV9	-	TRBJ2-3	TGTGCCAGCAGCTCCCGACTAGCCCCAGATACGCAGTATTTT	CASSSRLAPDTQYF
-	TRBV4-1	-	TRBJ2-1	TGCGCCAGCAGCCGGACTGTATACAATGAGCAGTTCTTC	CASSRTVYNEQFF
TRBD1	TRBV5-6	-	TRBJ2-7	TGTGCCAGCACCTCGATCCGGGACAGGTCCTACGAGCAGTACTTC	CASTSIRDRSYEQYF
-	TRBV20-1	-	TRBJ2-1	TGCAGTGCACCGAGAGGTATGGAGCAGTTCTTC	CSAPRGMEQFF
-	TRBV7-7	-	TRBJ1-1	TGTGCCAGCAGCTTATCGGAGAACACTGAAGCTTTCTTT	CASSLSENTEAFF
TRBD2	TRBV4-1	-	TRBJ2-3	TGCGCCAGCAGCCGGAGGCGGGAGAGCACAGATACGCAGTATTTT	CASSRRRESTDTQYF
-	TRBV6-1	-	TRBJ1-6	TGTGCCAGCAGTGAGGGATATAATTCACCCCTCCACTTT	CASSEGYNSPLHF